Following are 32 T cell receptor beta chains from one sample sequenced in a study of control samples from healthy donors and cancer patients. The method was immunoSEQ multiplex PCR; TCRdb's version includes in-frame clones alone and lacks a portion of them. The profile shows 120,000 to 150,000 clones, about 90% of them singletons. Sequenced input: blood. All receptors derive from a man between 18 and 29 years old in good health.

The genes are TRBV3-1 (or the pseudogene TRBV3-2) and TRBJ2-1; 12 bases are a match to TRBD1. The CDR3 covers 14 residues. The germline gives CDR1 LGHDT, CDR2 YNNKEL (reference sequence). The junction had 6 bases not matched to a gene; V was cut back by 5 bases and J by 10 bases. The CDR3 sequence is CASSYGTGGMEQFF. The CDR3 DNA reads as TGTGCCAGCAGCTACGGGACAGGGGGCATGGAGCAGTTCTTC.

The chain employs TRBV4-1 and TRBJ2-5; D is ambiguous. The CDR3 loop spans 13 amino acids. CDR1 and CDR2 from the germline V gene are MGHRA and YSYEKL. V lost 0 bases to trimming and J lost 9 bases, with 11 bases between them. The CDR3 region has the DNA TGCGCCAGCAGCCAAGATCCCCGAGCTCCCCAGTACTTC. Translating it yields CASSQDPRAPQYF.

The genes are TRBV4-3 and TRBJ1-4; 8 bases fit TRBD1. Germline loops: CDR1 LGHNA, CDR2 YSLEER. This CDR3 spans 15 amino acids. Trimming took 4 bases from V and 8 from J; bases not matched to a gene: 9. CDR3 protein: CASSPGQGRSEKLFF. CDR3 sequence (DNA): TGCGCCAGCAGCCCAGGACAGGGCCGAAGCGAAAAACTGTTTTTT.

This sequence joins TRBV19 and TRBJ1-5; D perhaps matches TRBD1 (6 bases). CDR3 length: 14 amino acids. V was shortened by 6 bases and J by 6 bases, with 15 bases between the two germline ends. Looked up from germline, CDR1 is LNHDA and CDR2 is SQIVND (reference sequence). CDR3 sequence reads: CASSQRGDGQPQHF. The CDR3 region has the DNA TGTGCCAGTAGCCAGAGGGGGGATGGTCAGCCCCAGCATTTT.

The V and J genes are TRBV5-6 and TRBJ2-5; D is perhaps TRBD1 (6 bases). Germline-derived CDR1 and CDR2 are SGHDT and YYEEEE. The V end was cut by 2 bases, the J end by 4 bases, with 15 bases between. The CDR3 totals 15 residues. The CDR3 nucleotides are TGTGCCAGCAGCTTAAAGGGGACATGGCCAGAGACCCAGTACTTC. As protein: CASSLKGTWPETQYF.

The genes are TRBV12-3 or TRBV12-4 and TRBJ2-2; the D gene could be TRBD1 or TRBD2 (5 bases each). The CDR3 sequence is 13 residues long. V was cut by 5 bases and J by 7 bases, with 11 bases left in between. This chain's CDR3 is CASSRPGLGELFF. CDR3 coding DNA: TGTGCCAGCAGTCGACCGGGGCTCGGGGAGCTGTTTTTT.

The chain has TRBV6-2 or TRBV6-3 and TRBJ1-1, with 7 nucleotides matching TRBD1. Germline CDR1 MNHEY, CDR2 SVGEGT. This CDR3 contains 14 residues. With V trimmed by 4 bases and J by 4 bases, 6 bases remained unmatched. The chain's CDR3 is CASSLQGLGTEAFF. For the CDR3, the DNA is TGTGCCAGCAGTTTACAGGGGTTGGGCACTGAAGCTTTCTTT.

CDR3 sequence: CASSSIEPLSDGTYEQYF. In DNA form, the CDR3 reads TGTGCCAGCAGCTCAATAGAACCTTTATCGGACGGCACCTACGAGCAGTACTTC. V gene TRBV7-9 combines with J gene TRBJ2-7; unclear D gene. This CDR3 is built from 18 residues. Per the germline V gene, CDR1 is SEHNR and CDR2 is FQNEAQ (reference sequence). Trimming took off 4 bases at V and 2 bases at J, with 24 bases between the two ends.

This chain connects TRBV7-8 to TRBJ2-7; no firm D call. This CDR3 comprises 15 residues. Germline assignment: CDR1 SGHVS and CDR2 FQNEAQ. Trimming removed 5 bases at V and 3 bases at J, with 17 bases between. Written as DNA, the CDR3 is TGTGCCAGCAGCCATCTCGTAGGAGAAAGCTACGAGCAGTACTTC. Translating gives CASSHLVGESYEQYF. Combining the CDR3 with reference TRBV7-8 and TRBJ2-7 gives the whole variable domain GAGVSQSPRYKVAKRGQDVALRCDPISGHVSLFWYQQALGQGPEFLTYFQNEAQLDKSGLPSDRFFAERPEGSVSTLKIQRTQQEDSAVYLCASSHLVGESYEQYFGPGTRLTVT.

In its sample, this clone was seen once. The CDR3 sequence: CAISERQGGLQPQHF. DNA of the CDR3: TGTGCCATCAGTGAGCGACAGGGGGGTCTTCAGCCCCAGCATTTT. V and J are TRBV10-3 and TRBJ1-5, with TRBD1 matching 9 bases. The trim removed 2 bases at V and 6 bases at J, leaving 5 bases unmatched. The germline V gene has CDR1 ENHRY and CDR2 SYGVKD. The CDR3 sequence is 15 residues long.

This chain uses TRBV29-1 with TRBJ2-7; TRBD1 aligns across 8 bases. The CDR3 is made up of 15 amino acids. V lost 6 bases to trimming and J lost 7 bases; unmatched junction nucleotides: 17. CDR1 SQVTM and CDR2 ANQGSEA come from the germline V gene. The CDR3 DNA sequence: TGCAGCGTCGCCGAGTGGGTGACAGGGGCAGGTGAGCAGTACTTC. Translation: CSVAEWVTGAGEQYF.

V and J are TRBV2 and TRBJ1-6, with D tentatively TRBD1 (6 bases). Germline CDR1 SNHLY, CDR2 FYNNEI. CDR3 length: 14 amino acids. Trimming pared 4 bases from V and 6 bases from J, leaving 10 bases between. The CDR3 region has the DNA TGTGCCAGCAGTGGGCGACAGGTTAATTCACCCCTCCACTTT. It encodes CASSGRQVNSPLHF.

The chain recombines TRBV7-2 with TRBJ1-6; 8 nucleotides agree with TRBD1. This CDR3 contains 15 residues. J gave up 6 bases and V 4 bases, and 5 bases lay outside the gene matches. Germline CDR1 SGHTA, CDR2 FQGNSA. CDR3 nucleotides: TGTGCCAGCAGCTCCCGGGACAGGCCTAATTCACCCCTCCACTTT. This encodes CASSSRDRPNSPLHF.

The J gene is TRBJ2-1, the V gene TRBV4-2; TRBD2 agrees at 11 bases. Germline V gives CDR1 LGHNA, CDR2 YNFKEQ. Trimming took 0 bases from V and 3 from J; bases not matched to a gene: 4. This CDR3 has 17 amino acids. DNA for the CDR3: TGTGCCAGCAGCCAAGATTCCCTAGCGGGGGGCTACAATGAGCAGTTCTTC. Amino acid sequence: CASSQDSLAGGYNEQFF.

J is TRBJ2-7 and V is TRBV5-8; D ambiguous. Germline V lookup: CDR1 SGHTS, CDR2 YDEGEE. The CDR3 is 13 amino acids. V lost 5 bases, J lost 2 bases, and 11 bases lay in between. The chain's CDR3 is CASSTGGPYEQYF. Here the CDR3 DNA reads TGTGCCAGCAGTACCGGTGGGCCCTACGAGCAGTACTTC.

This clone was observed once. The chain recombines TRBV5-1 with TRBJ2-5; D is unclear. Trimming took 4 bases from V and 1 from J, leaving 20 bases between them. Germline V lookup: CDR1 SGHRS, CDR2 YFSETQ. The CDR3 covers 17 residues. In DNA form, the CDR3 reads TGCGCCAGCAGCCTGGGAATGAAGGGATTCTTCCAAGAGACCCAGTACTTC. Translated, it gives CASSLGMKGFFQETQYF.

The gene calls are TRBV12-3 or TRBV12-4 and TRBJ2-1; D is ambiguous. The CDR3 loop spans 13 amino acids. The germline V and J ends were trimmed by 3 bases and 9 bases, with 12 bases remaining between them. As DNA, the CDR3 is TGTGCCAGCAGTTTGGTTAGAATCGGTGAGCAGTTCTTC. Its protein is CASSLVRIGEQFF.

The chain couples TRBV2 to TRBJ1-4; tentatively, D is TRBD1 (5 bases). Between the trimmed V and J ends, which lost 1 base and 8 bases, there was a span of 20 bases. This CDR3 comprises 17 residues. Germline V CDR1 and CDR2: SNHLY, FYNNEI. The CDR3, as DNA: TGTGCCAGCAGTGAAGGAGGGGACCAGTATTGGTGGGAAAAACTGTTTTTT. It encodes CASSEGGDQYWWEKLFF.

V gene TRBV11-2 combines with J gene TRBJ1-5, with D tentatively TRBD1 (6 bases). Trimming pared 5 bases from V and 7 bases from J, leaving 12 bases between. Germline V gives CDR1 SGHAT, CDR2 FQNNGV. This CDR3 comprises 13 residues. The CDR3 region is CASSLGGAQPQHF. In DNA, the CDR3 is TGTGCCAGCAGCCTAGGGGGGGCCCAGCCCCAGCATTTT.

The chain recombines TRBV27 with TRBJ2-1; the D is unclear. Trimming took 0 bases from V and 7 from J, leaving 19 bases between them. The CDR3 loop spans 17 amino acids. In germline, CDR1 is MNHEY, CDR2 SMNVEV (reference sequence). CDR3: CASSLSSLKTYRNEQFF. The DNA for the CDR3 is TGTGCCAGCAGTTTATCGAGTCTAAAGACCTATCGAAATGAGCAGTTCTTC.

The chain joins TRBV19 to TRBJ2-7; TRBD1 matches at 9 bases. The CDR3 length is 14 residues. The V gene's germline CDR1 is LNHDA and CDR2 SQIVND (reference sequence). V dropped 5 bases and J dropped 6; count of bases not matched to a gene: 8. The CDR3 here is CASSSRDRVSEQYF. The CDR3 DNA follows: TGTGCCAGTAGTTCCCGGGACAGGGTCTCCGAGCAGTACTTC.

This chain uses TRBV10-3 with TRBJ1-2; D may be TRBD1 (5 bases). The CDR3 has 12 residues. Per the germline V gene, CDR1 is ENHRY and CDR2 is SYGVKD. Trimming took 2 bases from V and 14 from J, leaving 15 bases between them. The CDR3 loop is CAISEEGRLGTF. CDR3 bases: TGTGCCATCAGTGAGGAGGGACGTCTGGGGACCTTC.

The rearrangement joins TRBV5-4 to TRBJ1-1; 7 bases are a match to TRBD1. The germline V gene encodes CDR1 SGHNT and CDR2 YYREEE (reference sequence). This CDR3 region has 17 residues. V lost 3 bases to trimming and J lost 1 base; unmatched junction nucleotides: 12. Here the CDR3 DNA reads TGTGCCAGCAGCTCATGGTTGGGACAGACAAAGAACACTGAAGCTTTCTTT. Its translation is CASSSWLGQTKNTEAFF.

The chain links TRBV6-5 to TRBJ1-2; unclear D gene. Trimming removed 6 bases from V and 7 bases from J, with 18 bases in between. The germline V gene encodes CDR1 MNHEY and CDR2 SVGAGI. The CDR3 totals 14 residues. CDR3 amino acids: CASSHGRAVTGYTF. CDR3 nucleotides: TGTGCCAGCAGCCATGGACGGGCGGTTACTGGCTACACCTTC.

The chain joins TRBV6-4 to TRBJ2-2, with 7 bases that match TRBD2. This CDR3 is built from 16 residues. Germline V lookup: CDR1 MRHNA, CDR2 SNTAGT. The V segment lost 0 bases and the J segment 5 bases; nucleotides outside the gene matches: 6. CDR3 sequence reads: CASSDSNREGTGELFF. For the CDR3, the DNA is TGTGCCAGCAGTGACTCGAATAGGGAGGGGACCGGGGAGCTGTTTTTT.

The gene calls are TRBV6-7 and TRBJ1-3; unclear D gene. TRBV6-7 is sorted into the ORF group, with uncertain function. CDR3 length equals 15 residues. V lost 2 bases to trimming and J lost 3 bases, with 11 bases between them. The CDR3: CASSYGQDNGNTIYF. The CDR3 DNA sequence: TGTGCCAGCAGTTACGGGCAGGATAATGGAAACACCATATATTTT.

The chain recombines TRBV10-3 with TRBJ2-7; TRBD2 matches at 13 bases. This CDR3 has 15 amino acids. CDR1 ENHRY and CDR2 SYGVKD come from the germline V gene. The V gene end was trimmed by 2 bases and the J gene end by 2 bases; junction bases not matched to a gene: 0. The CDR3 here is CAISEGLAGAYEQYF. CDR3 coding DNA: TGTGCCATCAGTGAGGGACTAGCGGGGGCCTACGAGCAGTACTTC.

This sequence joins TRBV11-2 and TRBJ1-4; D may be TRBD1 (5 bases). Germline V lookup: CDR1 SGHAT, CDR2 FQNNGV. The CDR3 totals 15 residues. The V and J ends lost 1 base and 11 bases respectively, with 17 bases between them. Here the CDR3 reads CASSLAEAGRGKLFF. CDR3 nucleotides: TGTGCCAGCAGCTTAGCCGAGGCAGGGAGAGGGAAACTGTTTTTT.

The chain recombines TRBV10-3 with TRBJ1-1, with D possibly matching TRBD1 (6 bases). The CDR3 is made up of 17 amino acids. Between the trimmed V and J ends, which lost 5 bases and 6 bases, there was a span of 25 bases. CDR1 and CDR2 (germline): ENHRY, SYGVKD. The CDR3 DNA is TGTGCCATCAGTCCCCTAGGGTACGGGGGGGCCTTGCCTGAAGCTTTCTTT. This translates into CAISPLGYGGALPEAFF.

The chain combines TRBV4-1 with TRBJ2-4; weak D call: TRBD1 (6 bases). CDR3 length: 20 residues. Germline V lookup: CDR1 MGHRA, CDR2 YSYEKL. Trimming left V 0 bases short and J 0 bases short, with 21 bases between. The CDR3 sequence: CASSQDPAQDRGLAKNIQYF. In DNA, the CDR3 is TGCGCCAGCAGCCAAGATCCTGCTCAGGACAGAGGACTAGCCAAAAACATTCAGTACTTC.

This chain connects TRBV11-3 to TRBJ2-1; 12 bases line up with TRBD2. V was clipped by 4 bases and J by 10 bases; unmatched bases: 8. The CDR3 is made up of 15 amino acids. Germline CDR1 reads SGHNT; CDR2 reads YENEEA. The CDR3 nucleotides read TGTGCCAGCAGCTCCTATACTAGCGGGGGGAACGAGCAGTTCTTC. This translates into CASSSYTSGGNEQFF.

The chain combines TRBV29-1 with TRBJ1-2; 10 nucleotides match TRBD1. This CDR3 has 12 amino acids. Germline CDR1 and CDR2: SQVTM and ANQGSEA. V gave up 6 bases and J gave up 7 bases; unmatched junction bases: 5. The CDR3 region has the DNA TGCAGCGTCGACAGGGGGCGAAGTGGCTACACCTTC. As protein: CSVDRGRSGYTF.